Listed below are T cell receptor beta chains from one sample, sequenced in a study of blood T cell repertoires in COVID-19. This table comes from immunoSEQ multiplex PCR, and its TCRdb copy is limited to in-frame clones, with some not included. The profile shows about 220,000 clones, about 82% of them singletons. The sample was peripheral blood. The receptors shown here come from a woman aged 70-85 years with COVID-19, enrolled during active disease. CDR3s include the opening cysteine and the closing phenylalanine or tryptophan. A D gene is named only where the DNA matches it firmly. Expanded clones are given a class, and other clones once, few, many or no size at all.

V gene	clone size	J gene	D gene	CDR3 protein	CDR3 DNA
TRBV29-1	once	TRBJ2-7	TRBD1	CSVDSPGQPDEQYF	TGCAGCGTTGATAGCCCGGGACAGCCTGACGAGCAGTACTTC
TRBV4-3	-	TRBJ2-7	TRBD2	CASSHNYPGLSYEQYF	TGCGCCAGCAGCCACAACTATCCGGGACTATCTTACGAGCAGTACTTC
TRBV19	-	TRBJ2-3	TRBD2	CASSDPRLAGGLGDTQYF	TGTGCCAGTAGCGACCCCCGACTAGCGGGGGGGCTTGGAGATACGCAGTATTTT
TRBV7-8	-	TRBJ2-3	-	CASSTIAADTQYF	TGTGCCAGCAGCACCATAGCGGCAGATACGCAGTATTTT
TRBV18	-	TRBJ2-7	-	CASSNYEQYF	TGTGCCAGCTCCAACTACGAGCAGTACTTC
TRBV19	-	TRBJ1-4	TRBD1	CASSARQGSITNEKLFF	TGTGCCAGTAGTGCTCGACAGGGTAGTATAACTAATGAAAAACTGTTTTTT
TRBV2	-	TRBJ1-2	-	CASSEVRQGYGYTF	TGTGCCAGCAGTGAAGTTAGGCAGGGGTACGGCTACACCTTC
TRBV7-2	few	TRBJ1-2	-	CASSFSSKGGYGYTF	TGTGCCAGCAGCTTCTCCTCGAAAGGGGGCTATGGCTACACCTTC
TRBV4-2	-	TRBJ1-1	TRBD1	CASSRTGGGSVEAFF	TGTGCCAGCAGCCGAACAGGGGGCGGATCTGTGGAAGCTTTCTTT
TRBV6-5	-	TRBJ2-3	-	CASSYTRAAGDTQYF	TGTGCCAGCAGTTACACCCGCGCAGCGGGAGATACGCAGTATTTT
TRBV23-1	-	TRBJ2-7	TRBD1	CASSQPRLGQEIYEQYF	TGCGCCAGCAGTCAACCTCGGCTTGGACAGGAAATCTACGAGCAGTACTTC
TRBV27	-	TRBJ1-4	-	CASSRGWGEEDEKLFF	TGTGCCAGCAGTCGTGGTTGGGGTGAGGAGGATGAAAAACTGTTTTTT
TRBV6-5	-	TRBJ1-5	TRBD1	CASKPGQGNQPQHF	TGTGCCAGCAAACCGGGACAGGGGAATCAGCCCCAGCATTTT
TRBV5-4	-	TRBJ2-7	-	CASSLERGGSYEQYF	TGTGCCAGCAGCTTGGAAAGGGGAGGCTCCTACGAGCAGTACTTC
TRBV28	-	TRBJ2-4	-	CASSSQQGAKNIQYF	TGTGCCAGCAGTTCACAGCAGGGGGCCAAAAACATTCAGTACTTC
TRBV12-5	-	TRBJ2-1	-	CASGLRGGTRVNEQFF	TGTGCTAGTGGTTTGAGGGGCGGAACACGTGTCAATGAGCAGTTCTTC
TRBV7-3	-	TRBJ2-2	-	CASSSPGGAGSGTGELFF	TGTGCCAGCAGCTCCCCGGGCGGAGCCGGATCGGGAACCGGGGAGCTGTTTTTT
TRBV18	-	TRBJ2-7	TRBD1	CASSQSPGQGYEQYF	TGTGCCAGCTCACAGAGTCCGGGACAGGGCTACGAGCAGTACTTC
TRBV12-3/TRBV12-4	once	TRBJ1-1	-	CASSVRDIGGAFF	TGTGCCAGCAGTGTCCGGGACATTGGGGGAGCTTTCTTT
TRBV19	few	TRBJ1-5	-	CASFNLGANQPQHF	TGTGCCAGCTTCAACCTGGGGGCCAATCAGCCCCAGCATTTT
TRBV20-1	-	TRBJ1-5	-	CSAEYQPQHF	TGCAGTGCTGAGTATCAGCCCCAGCATTTT
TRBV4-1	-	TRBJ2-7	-	CASSQGVGGYEQYF	TGCGCCAGCAGCCAAGGTGTAGGGGGTTACGAGCAGTACTTC
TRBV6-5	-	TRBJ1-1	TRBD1	CASSHRDSQAFF	TGTGCCAGCAGTCACCGGGACAGCCAAGCTTTCTTT
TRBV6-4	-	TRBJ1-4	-	CADIATNEKLFF	TGTGCCGACATTGCAACTAATGAAAAACTGTTTTTT
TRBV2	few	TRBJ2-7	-	CASRQQGLEYF	TGTGCCAGCAGGCAACAGGGCCTTGAGTACTTC
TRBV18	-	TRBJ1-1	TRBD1	CASSRLTGPTEAFF	TGTGCCAGCTCACGACTGACAGGGCCCACTGAAGCTTTCTTT
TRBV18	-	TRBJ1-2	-	CASSQQEGYGYTF	TGTGCCAGCTCACAACAGGAGGGCTATGGCTACACCTTC
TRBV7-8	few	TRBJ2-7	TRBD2	CASSSGTRGSEQYF	TGTGCCAGCAGCTCCGGGACTAGAGGGAGCGAGCAGTACTTC
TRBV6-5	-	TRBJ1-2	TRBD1	CASRRQGAGYGYTF	TGTGCCAGCAGGCGACAGGGGGCAGGCTATGGCTACACCTTC
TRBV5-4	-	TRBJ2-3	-	CASSPGGTPQDTQYF	TGTGCCAGCAGCCCCGGGGGGACACCCCAAGATACGCAGTATTTT
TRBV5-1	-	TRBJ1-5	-	CASSSIQGNQPQHF	TGCGCCAGCAGCTCGATACAGGGAAATCAGCCCCAGCATTTT